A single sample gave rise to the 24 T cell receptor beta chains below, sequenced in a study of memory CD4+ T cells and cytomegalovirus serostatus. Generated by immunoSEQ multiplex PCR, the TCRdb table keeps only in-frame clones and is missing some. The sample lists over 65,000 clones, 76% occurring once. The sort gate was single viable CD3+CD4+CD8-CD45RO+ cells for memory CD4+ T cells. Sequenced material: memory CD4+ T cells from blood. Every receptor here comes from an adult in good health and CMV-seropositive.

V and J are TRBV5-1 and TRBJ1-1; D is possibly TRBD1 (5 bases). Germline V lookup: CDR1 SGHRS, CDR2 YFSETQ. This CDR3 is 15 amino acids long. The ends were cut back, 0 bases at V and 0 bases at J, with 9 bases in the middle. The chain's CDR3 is CASSLAAGLNTEAFF. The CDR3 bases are TGCGCCAGCAGCTTGGCTGCAGGGCTGAACACTGAAGCTTTCTTT.

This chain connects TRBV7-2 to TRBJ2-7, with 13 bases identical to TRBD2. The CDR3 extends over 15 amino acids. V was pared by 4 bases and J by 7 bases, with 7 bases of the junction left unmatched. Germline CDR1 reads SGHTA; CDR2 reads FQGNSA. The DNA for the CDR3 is TGTGCCAGCAGCTCCAATCCGGGACTAGCGGGGGAGCAGTACTTC. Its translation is CASSSNPGLAGEQYF.

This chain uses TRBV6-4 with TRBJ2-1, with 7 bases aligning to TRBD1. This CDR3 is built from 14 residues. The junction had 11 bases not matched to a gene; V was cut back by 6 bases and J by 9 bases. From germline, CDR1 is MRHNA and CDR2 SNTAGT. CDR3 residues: CASSNVLQGREQFF. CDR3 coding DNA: TGTGCCAGCAGCAATGTGTTACAGGGGCGTGAGCAGTTCTTC.

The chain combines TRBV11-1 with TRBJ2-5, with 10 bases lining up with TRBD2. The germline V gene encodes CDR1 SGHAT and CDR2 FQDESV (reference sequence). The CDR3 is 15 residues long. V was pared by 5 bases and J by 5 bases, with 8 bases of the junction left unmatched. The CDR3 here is CASSQSSGGPETQYF. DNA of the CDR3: TGTGCCAGCAGCCAATCTAGCGGGGGTCCTGAGACCCAGTACTTC.

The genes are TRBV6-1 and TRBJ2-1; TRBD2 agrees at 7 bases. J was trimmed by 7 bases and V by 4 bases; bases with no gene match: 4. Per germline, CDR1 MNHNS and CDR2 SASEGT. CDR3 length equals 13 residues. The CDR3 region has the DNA TGTGCCAGCAGTGCCCGACTAGCTAATGAGCAGTTCTTC. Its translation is CASSARLANEQFF.

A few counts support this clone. CDR3 coding DNA: TGTGCCAGCAGTTTAGCCCATGGCTACACCTTC. Protein product: CASSLAHGYTF. The V gene is TRBV28, the J gene TRBJ1-2, with D unresolved. V was clipped by 2 bases and J by 6 bases, with 4 bases between them. CDR1 is MDHEN, CDR2 SYDVKM, per germline. The CDR3 contains 11 residues.

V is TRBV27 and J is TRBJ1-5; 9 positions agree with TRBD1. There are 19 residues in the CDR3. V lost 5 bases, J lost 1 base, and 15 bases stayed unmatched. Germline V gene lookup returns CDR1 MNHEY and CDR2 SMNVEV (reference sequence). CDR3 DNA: TGTGCCAGCAGTAAATCCAGACAGGGGGTTTCGGGGAGCAATCAGCCCCAGCATTTT. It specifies CASSKSRQGVSGSNQPQHF.

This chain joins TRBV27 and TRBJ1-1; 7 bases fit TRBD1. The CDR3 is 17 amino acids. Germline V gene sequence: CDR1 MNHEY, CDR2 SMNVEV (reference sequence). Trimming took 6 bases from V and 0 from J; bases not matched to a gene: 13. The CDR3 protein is CASSTSDRRPMNTEAFF. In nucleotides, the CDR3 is TGTGCCAGCAGCACCTCGGACAGGCGACCTATGAACACTGAAGCTTTCTTT.

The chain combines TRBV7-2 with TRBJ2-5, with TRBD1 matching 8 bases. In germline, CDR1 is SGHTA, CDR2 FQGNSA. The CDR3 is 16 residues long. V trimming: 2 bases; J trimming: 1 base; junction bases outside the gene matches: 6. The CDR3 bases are TGTGCCAGCAGCTTAAGGACAGGGATGGGCCAAGAGACCCAGTACTTC. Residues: CASSLRTGMGQETQYF.

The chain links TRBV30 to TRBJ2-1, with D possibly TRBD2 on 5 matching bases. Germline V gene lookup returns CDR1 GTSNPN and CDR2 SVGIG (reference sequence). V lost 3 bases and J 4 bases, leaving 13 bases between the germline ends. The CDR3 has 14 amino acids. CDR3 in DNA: TGTGCCTGGAGAAGGGAGATATTATACAATGAGCAGTTCTTC. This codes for CAWRREILYNEQFF.

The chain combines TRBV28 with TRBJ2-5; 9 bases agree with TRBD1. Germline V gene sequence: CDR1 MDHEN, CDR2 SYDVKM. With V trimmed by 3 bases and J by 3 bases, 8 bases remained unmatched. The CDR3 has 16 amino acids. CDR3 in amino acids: CASSFRARTGEETQYF. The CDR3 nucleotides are TGTGCCAGCAGTTTTCGCGCCCGGACAGGGGAAGAGACCCAGTACTTC.

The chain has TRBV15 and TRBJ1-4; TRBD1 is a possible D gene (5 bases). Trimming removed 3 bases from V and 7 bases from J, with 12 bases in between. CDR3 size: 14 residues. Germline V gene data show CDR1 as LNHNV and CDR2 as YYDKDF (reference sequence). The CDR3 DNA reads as TGTGCCACCAGCAGGGAAGGGGTCACTGAAAAACTGTTTTTT. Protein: CATSREGVTEKLFF.

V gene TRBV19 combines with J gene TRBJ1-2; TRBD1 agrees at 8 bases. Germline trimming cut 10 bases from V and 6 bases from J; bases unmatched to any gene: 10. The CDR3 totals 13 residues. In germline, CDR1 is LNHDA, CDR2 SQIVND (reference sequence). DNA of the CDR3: TGTGCCACCGAGGACAGGGCTGGGAATGGCTACACCTTC. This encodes CATEDRAGNGYTF.

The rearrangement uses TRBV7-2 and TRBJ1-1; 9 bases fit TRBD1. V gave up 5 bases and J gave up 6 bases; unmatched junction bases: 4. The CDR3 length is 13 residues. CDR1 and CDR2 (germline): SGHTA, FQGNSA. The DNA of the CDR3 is TGTGCCAGCAGCAGGGACAGGGAGGCTGAAGCTTTCTTT. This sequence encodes CASSRDREAEAFF.

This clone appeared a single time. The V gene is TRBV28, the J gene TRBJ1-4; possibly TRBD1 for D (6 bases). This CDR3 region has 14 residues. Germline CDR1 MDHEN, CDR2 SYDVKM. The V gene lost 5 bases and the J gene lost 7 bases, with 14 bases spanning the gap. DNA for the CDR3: TGTGCCAGCAGTACAGGGTTAGGGGGTGAAAAACTGTTTTTT. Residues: CASSTGLGGEKLFF.

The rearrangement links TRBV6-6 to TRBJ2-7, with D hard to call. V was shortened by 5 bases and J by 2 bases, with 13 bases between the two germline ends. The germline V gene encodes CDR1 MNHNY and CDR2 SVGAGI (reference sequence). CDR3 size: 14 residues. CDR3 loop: CASSNGLIAYEQYF. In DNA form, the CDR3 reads TGTGCCAGCAGTAACGGCCTGATCGCCTACGAGCAGTACTTC.

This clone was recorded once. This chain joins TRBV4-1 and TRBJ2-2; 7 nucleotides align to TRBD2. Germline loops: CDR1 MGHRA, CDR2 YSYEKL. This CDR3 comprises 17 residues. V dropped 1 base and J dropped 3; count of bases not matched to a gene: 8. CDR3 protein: CASSQAPPSGYTGELFF. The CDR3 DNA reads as TGCGCCAGCAGCCAAGCCCCCCCTAGCGGCTACACCGGGGAGCTGTTTTTT.

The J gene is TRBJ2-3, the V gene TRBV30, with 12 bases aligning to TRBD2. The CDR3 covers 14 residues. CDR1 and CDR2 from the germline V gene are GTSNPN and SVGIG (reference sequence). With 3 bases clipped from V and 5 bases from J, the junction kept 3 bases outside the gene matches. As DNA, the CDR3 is TGTGCCTGGAGGATGACTAGCGGGGGAGATACGCAGTATTTT. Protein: CAWRMTSGGDTQYF.

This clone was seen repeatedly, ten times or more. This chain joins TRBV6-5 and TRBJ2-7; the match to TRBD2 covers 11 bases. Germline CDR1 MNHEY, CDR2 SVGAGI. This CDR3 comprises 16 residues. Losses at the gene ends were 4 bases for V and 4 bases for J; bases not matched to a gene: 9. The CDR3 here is CASSSDGTSGFYEQYF. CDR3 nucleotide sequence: TGTGCCAGCAGTTCAGACGGGACTAGCGGATTTTACGAGCAGTACTTC.

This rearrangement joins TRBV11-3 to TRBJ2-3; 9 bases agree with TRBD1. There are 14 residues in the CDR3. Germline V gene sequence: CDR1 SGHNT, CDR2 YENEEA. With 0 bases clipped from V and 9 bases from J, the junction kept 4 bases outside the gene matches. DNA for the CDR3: TGTGCCAGCAGCTTAGATCCCGGGACAGGGACGCAGTATTTT. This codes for CASSLDPGTGTQYF.

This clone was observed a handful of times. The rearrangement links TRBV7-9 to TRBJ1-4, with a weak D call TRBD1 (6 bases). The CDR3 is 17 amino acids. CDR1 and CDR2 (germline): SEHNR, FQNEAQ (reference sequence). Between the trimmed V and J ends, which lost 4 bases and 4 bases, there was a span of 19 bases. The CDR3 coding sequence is TGTGCCAGCAGCTCCAATTTTGTCAGGGGTGGTAATGAAAAACTGTTTTTT. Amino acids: CASSSNFVRGGNEKLFF.

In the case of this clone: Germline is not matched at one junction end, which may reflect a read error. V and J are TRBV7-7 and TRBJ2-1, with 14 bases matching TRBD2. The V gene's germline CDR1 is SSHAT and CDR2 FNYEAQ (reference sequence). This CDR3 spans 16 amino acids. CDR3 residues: CASSSGLAGAGNEQFF. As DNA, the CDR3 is TGTGCTAGCAGCTCGGGACTAGCGGGAGCTGGTAATGAGCAGTTCTTC.

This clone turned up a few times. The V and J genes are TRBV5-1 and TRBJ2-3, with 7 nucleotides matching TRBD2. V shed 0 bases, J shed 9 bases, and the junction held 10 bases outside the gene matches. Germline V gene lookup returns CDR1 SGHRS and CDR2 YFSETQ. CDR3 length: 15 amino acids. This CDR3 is CASSLGTLSGETQYF. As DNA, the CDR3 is TGCGCCAGCAGCTTGGGGACCTTAAGCGGGGAGACGCAGTATTTT.

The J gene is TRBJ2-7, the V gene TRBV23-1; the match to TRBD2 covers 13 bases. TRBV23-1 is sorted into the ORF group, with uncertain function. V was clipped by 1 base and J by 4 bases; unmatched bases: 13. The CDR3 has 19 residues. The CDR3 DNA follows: TGCGCCAGCAGTCAATGGACAGAGAATCGACTAGCGGGGGGTTACGAGCAGTACTTC. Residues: CASSQWTENRLAGGYEQYF.